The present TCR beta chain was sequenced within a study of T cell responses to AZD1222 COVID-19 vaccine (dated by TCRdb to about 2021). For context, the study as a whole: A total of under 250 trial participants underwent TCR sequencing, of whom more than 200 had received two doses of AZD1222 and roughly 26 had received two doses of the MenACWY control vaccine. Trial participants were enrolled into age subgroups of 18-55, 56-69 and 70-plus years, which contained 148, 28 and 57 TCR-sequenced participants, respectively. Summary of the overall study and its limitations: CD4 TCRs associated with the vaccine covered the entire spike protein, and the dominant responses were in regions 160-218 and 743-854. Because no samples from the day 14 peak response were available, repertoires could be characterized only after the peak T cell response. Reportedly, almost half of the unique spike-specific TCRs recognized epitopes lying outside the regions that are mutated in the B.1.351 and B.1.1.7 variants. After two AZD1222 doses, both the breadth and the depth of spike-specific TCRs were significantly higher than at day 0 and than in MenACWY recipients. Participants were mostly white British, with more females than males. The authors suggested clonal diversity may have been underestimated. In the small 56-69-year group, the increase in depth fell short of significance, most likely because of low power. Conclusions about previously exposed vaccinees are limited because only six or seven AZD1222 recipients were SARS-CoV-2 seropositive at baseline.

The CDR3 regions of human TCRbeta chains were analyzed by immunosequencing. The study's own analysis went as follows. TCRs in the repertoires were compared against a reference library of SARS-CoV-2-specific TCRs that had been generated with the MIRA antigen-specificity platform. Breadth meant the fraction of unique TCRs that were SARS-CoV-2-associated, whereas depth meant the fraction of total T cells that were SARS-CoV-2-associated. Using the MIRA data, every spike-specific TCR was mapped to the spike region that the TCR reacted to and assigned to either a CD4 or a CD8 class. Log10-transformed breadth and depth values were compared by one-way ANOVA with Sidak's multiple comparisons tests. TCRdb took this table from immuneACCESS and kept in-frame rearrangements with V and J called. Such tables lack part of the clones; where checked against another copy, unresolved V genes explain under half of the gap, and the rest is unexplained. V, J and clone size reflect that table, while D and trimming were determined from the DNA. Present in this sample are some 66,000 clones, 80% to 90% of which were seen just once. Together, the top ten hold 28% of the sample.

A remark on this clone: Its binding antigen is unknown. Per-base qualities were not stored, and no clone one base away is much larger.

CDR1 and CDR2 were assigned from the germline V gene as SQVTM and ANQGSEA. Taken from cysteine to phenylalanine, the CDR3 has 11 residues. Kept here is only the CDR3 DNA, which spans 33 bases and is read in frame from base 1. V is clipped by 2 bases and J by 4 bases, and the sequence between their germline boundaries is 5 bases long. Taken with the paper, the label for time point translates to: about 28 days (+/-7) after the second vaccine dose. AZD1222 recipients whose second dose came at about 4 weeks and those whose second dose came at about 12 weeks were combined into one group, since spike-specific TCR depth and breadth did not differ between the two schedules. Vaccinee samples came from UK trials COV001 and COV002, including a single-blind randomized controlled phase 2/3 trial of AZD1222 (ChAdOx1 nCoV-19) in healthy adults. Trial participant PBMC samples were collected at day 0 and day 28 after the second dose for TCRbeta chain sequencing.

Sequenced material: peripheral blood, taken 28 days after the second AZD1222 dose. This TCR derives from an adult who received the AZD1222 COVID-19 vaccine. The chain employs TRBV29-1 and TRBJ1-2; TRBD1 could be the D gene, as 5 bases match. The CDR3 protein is CSVERGYGYTF. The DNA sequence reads TGCAGCGTTGAAAGGGGCTATGGCTACACCTTC.